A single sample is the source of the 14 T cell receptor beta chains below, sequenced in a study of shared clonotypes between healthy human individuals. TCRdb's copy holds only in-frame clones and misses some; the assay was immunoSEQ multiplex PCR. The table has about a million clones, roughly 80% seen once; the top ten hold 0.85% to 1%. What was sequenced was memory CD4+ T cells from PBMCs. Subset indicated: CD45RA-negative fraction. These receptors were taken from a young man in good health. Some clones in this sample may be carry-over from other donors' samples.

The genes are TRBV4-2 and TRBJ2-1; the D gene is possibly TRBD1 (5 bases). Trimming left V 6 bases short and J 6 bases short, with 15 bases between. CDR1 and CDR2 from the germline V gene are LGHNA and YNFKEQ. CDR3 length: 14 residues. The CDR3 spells CASRDTGLGNEQFF. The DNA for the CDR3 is TGTGCCAGCAGGGACACTGGCCTGGGCAATGAGCAGTTCTTC.

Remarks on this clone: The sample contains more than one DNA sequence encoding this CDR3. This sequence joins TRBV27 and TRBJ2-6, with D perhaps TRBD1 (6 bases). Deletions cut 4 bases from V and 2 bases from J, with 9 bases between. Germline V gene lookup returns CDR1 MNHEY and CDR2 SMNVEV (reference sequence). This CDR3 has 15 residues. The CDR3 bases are TGTGCCAGCAGTTCCAGGGGAGCTGGGGCCAACGTCCTGACTTTC. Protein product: CASSSRGAGANVLTF.

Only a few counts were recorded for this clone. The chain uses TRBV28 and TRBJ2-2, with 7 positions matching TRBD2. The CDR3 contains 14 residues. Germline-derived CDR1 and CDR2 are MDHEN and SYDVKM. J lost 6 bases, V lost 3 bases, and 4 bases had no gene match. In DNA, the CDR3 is TGTGCCAGCAGTTTTGGGAGGGCCCCCGGGGAGCTGTTTTTT. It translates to CASSFGRAPGELFF.

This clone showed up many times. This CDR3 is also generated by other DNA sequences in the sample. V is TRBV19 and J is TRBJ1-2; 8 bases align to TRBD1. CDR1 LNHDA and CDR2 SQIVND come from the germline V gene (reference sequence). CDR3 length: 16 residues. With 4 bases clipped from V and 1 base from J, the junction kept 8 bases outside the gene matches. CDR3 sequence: CASSTAGQGGNYGYTF. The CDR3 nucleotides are TGTGCCAGTAGTACCGCCGGACAGGGTGGTAACTATGGCTACACCTTC.

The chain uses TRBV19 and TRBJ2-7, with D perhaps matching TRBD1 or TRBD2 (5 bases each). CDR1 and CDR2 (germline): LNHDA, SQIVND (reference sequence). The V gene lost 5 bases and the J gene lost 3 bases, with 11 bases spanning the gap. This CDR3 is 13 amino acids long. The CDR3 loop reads CASSPGGRYEQYF. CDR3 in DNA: TGTGCCAGTAGTCCTGGGGGACGCTACGAGCAGTACTTC.

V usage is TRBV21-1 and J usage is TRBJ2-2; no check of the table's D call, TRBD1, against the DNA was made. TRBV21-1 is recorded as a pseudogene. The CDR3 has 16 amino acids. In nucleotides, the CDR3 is TGTGCCAGCAGGATTACCCTGGGACAGGCTGGGGGGGAGCTGTTTTTT. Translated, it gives CASRITLGQAGGELFF.

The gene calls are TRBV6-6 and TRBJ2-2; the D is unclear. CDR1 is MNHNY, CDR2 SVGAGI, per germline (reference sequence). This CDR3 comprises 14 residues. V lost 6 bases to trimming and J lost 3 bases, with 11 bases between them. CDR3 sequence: CASRNEGYTGELFF. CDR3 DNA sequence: TGTGCCAGCAGGAACGAAGGGTACACCGGGGAGCTGTTTTTT.

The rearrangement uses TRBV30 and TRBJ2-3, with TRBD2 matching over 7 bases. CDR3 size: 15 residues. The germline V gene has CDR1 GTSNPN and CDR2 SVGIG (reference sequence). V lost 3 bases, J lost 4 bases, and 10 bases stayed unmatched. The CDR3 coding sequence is TGTGCCTGGAGAACGGGGAGGGGTATGGCAGATACGCAGTATTTT. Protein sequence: CAWRTGRGMADTQYF. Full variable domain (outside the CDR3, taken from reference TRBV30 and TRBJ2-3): SQTIHQWPATLVQPVGSPLSLECTVEGTSNPNLYWYRQAAGRGLQLLFYSVGIGQISSEVPQNLSASRPQDRQFILSSKKLLLSDSGFYLCAWRTGRGMADTQYFGPGTRLTVL.

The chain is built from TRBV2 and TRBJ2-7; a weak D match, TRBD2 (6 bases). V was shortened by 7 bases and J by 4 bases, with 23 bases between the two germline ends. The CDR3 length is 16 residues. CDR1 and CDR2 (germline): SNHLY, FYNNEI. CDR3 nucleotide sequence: TGTGCCAGCAAAAAATGGAGACTAGAAAACCTTTACGAGCAGTACTTC. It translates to CASKKWRLENLYEQYF.

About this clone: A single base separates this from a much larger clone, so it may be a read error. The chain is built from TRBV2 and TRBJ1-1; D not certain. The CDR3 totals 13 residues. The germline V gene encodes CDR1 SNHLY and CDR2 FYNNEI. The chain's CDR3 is CASSGGDSTEALF. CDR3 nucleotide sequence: TGTGCCAGCAGTGGGGGTGACTCCACTGAAGCTCTCTTT.

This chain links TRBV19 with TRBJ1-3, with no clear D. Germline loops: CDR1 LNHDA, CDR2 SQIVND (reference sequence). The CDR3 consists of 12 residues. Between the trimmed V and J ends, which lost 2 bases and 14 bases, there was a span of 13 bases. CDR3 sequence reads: CASSIPAAPVYF. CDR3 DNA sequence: TGTGCCAGTAGTATACCGGCGGCTCCCGTATATTTT.

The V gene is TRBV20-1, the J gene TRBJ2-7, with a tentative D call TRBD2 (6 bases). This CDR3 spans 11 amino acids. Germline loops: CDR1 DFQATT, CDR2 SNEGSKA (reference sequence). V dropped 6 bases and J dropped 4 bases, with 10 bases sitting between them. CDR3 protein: CSAGRGYEQYF. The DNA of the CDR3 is TGCAGTGCAGGGCGGGGTTACGAGCAGTACTTC.

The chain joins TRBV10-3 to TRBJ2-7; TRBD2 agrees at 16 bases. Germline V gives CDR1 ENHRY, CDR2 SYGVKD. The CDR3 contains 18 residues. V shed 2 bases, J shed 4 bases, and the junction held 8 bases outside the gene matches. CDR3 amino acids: CAISEPGLAGGPGYEQYF. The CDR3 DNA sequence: TGTGCCATCAGTGAGCCGGGACTAGCGGGAGGGCCGGGGTACGAGCAGTACTTC.

The CDR3 here is CASSPGLAYVTGELFF. In nucleotides, the CDR3 is TGTGCCAGCAGCCCGGGACTAGCGTATGTCACCGGGGAGCTGTTTTTT. V usage is TRBV7-8 and J usage is TRBJ2-2; 10 bases are shared with TRBD2. The germline CDR1 and CDR2 sequences are SGHVS and FQNEAQ. This CDR3 comprises 16 residues. Trimming cost V 5 bases and J 4 bases; bases outside gene matches: 7.